Presented here are 30 T cell receptor beta chains from one specimen sequenced in a study of radiotherapy plus CTLA-4 blockade in lung cancer. Measured with immunoSEQ multiplex PCR; TCRdb has only the in-frame clones, and not every one. The sample contains under 95,000 clones, about 80% of which appear only once. The input for sequencing was peripheral blood, taken from a patient treated with radiotherapy plus ipilimumab. Source of these receptors: a human donor with non-small cell lung cancer who had stable disease on radiotherapy plus ipilimumab.

The chain combines TRBV4-1 with TRBJ1-4; D is unclear. Trimming shortened V by 0 bases and J by 8 bases, and 22 bases separated the two germline ends. Germline CDR1 reads MGHRA; CDR2 reads YSYEKL. The length of the CDR3 is 18 residues. CDR3 sequence reads: CASSQDQSGGIPSEKLFF. The CDR3 DNA follows: TGCGCCAGCAGCCAAGATCAGTCGGGAGGGATCCCCTCCGAAAAACTGTTTTTT.

V gene TRBV6-6 combines with J gene TRBJ2-7; D possibly matches TRBD1 or TRBD2 (5 bases each). Germline loops: CDR1 MNHNY, CDR2 SVGAGI (reference sequence). Trimming cost V 11 bases and J 0 bases, with 11 bases left between them. This CDR3 spans 12 amino acids. The DNA of the CDR3 is TGTGCCGGGGGACCGGGCTCCTACGAGCAGTACTTC. This sequence encodes CAGGPGSYEQYF.

The rearrangement uses TRBV29-1 and TRBJ2-6; TRBD1 might be the D (5 bases). CDR1 is SQVTM and CDR2 is ANQGSEA in the germline V gene. This CDR3 comprises 16 residues. V was clipped by 2 bases and J by 0 bases, with 11 bases between them. CDR3 sequence (DNA): TGCAGCGTTGAAACACAGGTCGGCTCTGGGGCCAACGTCCTGACTTTC. Its protein product is CSVETQVGSGANVLTF.

This sequence joins TRBV6-5 and TRBJ1-3; D remains unclear. CDR1 is MNHEY and CDR2 is SVGAGI in the germline V gene. V was pared by 5 bases and J by 4 bases, with 9 bases between. There are 13 residues in the CDR3. CDR3 protein: CASSEWPGNTIYF. DNA for the CDR3: TGTGCCAGCAGTGAATGGCCGGGAAACACCATATATTTT.

CDR3 coding DNA: TGTGCCAGCTCACCGCAGGGGAGGGGCAATCAGCCCCAGCATTTT. It is translated as CASSPQGRGNQPQHF. The rearrangement uses TRBV18 and TRBJ1-5; TRBD1 is a possible D gene (6 bases). Looked up from germline, CDR1 is KGHSH and CDR2 is LQKENI. V gave up 3 bases and J gave up 2 bases, with 11 bases separating them. The CDR3 runs 15 residues. Complete variable domain (other parts from reference TRBV18 and TRBJ1-5): NAGVMQNPRHLVRRRGQEARLRCSPMKGHSHVYWYRQLPEEGLKFMVYLQKENIIDESGMPKERFSAEFPKEGPSILRIQQVVRGDSAAYFCASSPQGRGNQPQHFGDGTRLSIL.

V is TRBV2 and J is TRBJ2-5; D unclear. This CDR3 region has 13 residues. Germline assignment: CDR1 SNHLY and CDR2 FYNNEI. The V and J ends lost 10 bases and 5 bases respectively, with 17 bases between them. In DNA, the CDR3 is TGTGCCATCACTTCGGGCGGTGGGGAGACCCAGTACTTC. Translation: CAITSGGGETQYF.

The chain couples TRBV2 to TRBJ2-3; D is uncertain. Germline V gene data show CDR1 as SNHLY and CDR2 as FYNNEI. V was shortened by 8 bases and J by 1 base, with 10 bases between the two germline ends. This CDR3 contains 13 residues. In DNA form, the CDR3 reads TGTGCCAGCGCGGATGGAGGCACAGATACGCAGTATTTT. Translation gives CASADGGTDTQYF.

The genes are TRBV5-4 and TRBJ2-5; 9 positions agree with TRBD2. The CDR3 length is 15 residues. The V segment lost 7 bases and the J segment 0 bases; nucleotides outside the gene matches: 7. Germline values: CDR1 SGHNT, CDR2 YYREEE (reference sequence). The CDR3 loop is CASSEQRGDQETQYF. DNA of the CDR3: TGTGCCAGCTCCGAACAGCGGGGGGACCAAGAGACCCAGTACTTC.

The rearrangement joins TRBV27 to TRBJ2-1; TRBD2 matches 13 bases. Germline V lookup: CDR1 MNHEY, CDR2 SMNVEV (reference sequence). With V trimmed by 7 bases and J by 4 bases, 13 bases remained unmatched. This CDR3 spans 18 amino acids. The CDR3 sequence: CASTLRRTSGGLYNEQFF. In nucleotides, the CDR3 is TGTGCCAGCACACTTCGACGGACTAGCGGGGGCCTTTACAATGAGCAGTTCTTC.

The V call is TRBV30, the J call TRBJ2-1, with 9 bases aligning to TRBD1. Germline V gene data show CDR1 as GTSNPN and CDR2 as SVGIG (reference sequence). CDR3 length: 15 amino acids. With 3 bases clipped from V and 5 bases from J, the junction kept 8 bases outside the gene matches. CDR3 coding DNA: TGTGCCTGGAGGGCCTCCGGGACAGGGAACAATGAGCAGTTCTTC. The encoded protein is CAWRASGTGNNEQFF.

This sequence joins TRBV18 and TRBJ1-1; 8 nucleotides line up with TRBD1. This CDR3 is 13 amino acids long. Trimming cost V 3 bases and J 10 bases; bases outside gene matches: 7. Looked up from germline, CDR1 is KGHSH and CDR2 is LQKENI. DNA of the CDR3: TGTGCCAGCTCACCCATTGGACAGGGACGAGCTTTCTTT. It yields the protein CASSPIGQGRAFF.

The chain carries TRBV6-5 and TRBJ2-7; 10 bases line up with TRBD2. The CDR3 consists of 14 residues. Germline CDR1 MNHEY, CDR2 SVGAGI. V shed 7 bases, J shed 4 bases, and the junction held 7 bases outside the gene matches. CDR3 DNA: TGTGCCAGCACCACTAGCGGGGATAGATACGAGCAGTACTTC. This gives the protein CASTTSGDRYEQYF.

This chain connects TRBV11-3 to TRBJ1-2, with D hard to call. V was pared by 1 base and J by 2 bases, with 11 bases between. The CDR3 is 15 residues long. The germline V gene has CDR1 SGHNT and CDR2 YENEEA. CDR3 nucleotide sequence: TGTGCCAGCAGCTTAGGCCCTCCGGGAAACTATGGCTACACCTTC. Residues: CASSLGPPGNYGYTF.

The sample holds many counts of this clone. DNA for the CDR3: TGTGCCAGCAGCTCTAAACGGTGGAACACTGAAGCTTTCTTT. It is translated as CASSSKRWNTEAFF. The chain recombines TRBV7-2 with TRBJ1-1; D gene ambiguous. The CDR3 spans 14 residues. Germline-derived CDR1 and CDR2 are SGHTA and FQGNSA. Trimming took off 4 bases at V and 1 base at J, with 10 bases between the two ends. The full variable domain, rest sourced from reference TRBV7-2 and TRBJ1-1, is GAGVSQSPSNKVTEKGKDVELRCDPISGHTALYWYRQSLGQGLEFLIYFQGNSAPDKSGLPSDRFSAERTGGSVSTLTIQRTQQEDSAVYLCASSSKRWNTEAFFGQGTRLTVV.

The sample holds a few counts of this clone. The chain combines TRBV7-6 with TRBJ2-7; TRBD2 matches at 7 bases. The germline V gene encodes CDR1 SGHVS and CDR2 FNYEAQ. This CDR3 has 14 residues. The trim removed 4 bases at V and 3 bases at J, leaving 6 bases unmatched. The CDR3 DNA follows: TGTGCCAGCAGCTCTGGACTAGGAGGCTACGAGCAGTACTTC. This codes for CASSSGLGGYEQYF.

The gene calls are TRBV7-3 and TRBJ1-6, with unresolved D. Per germline, CDR1 SGHTA and CDR2 FQGTGA. The germline V and J ends were trimmed by 6 bases and 7 bases, with 13 bases remaining between them. This CDR3 is built from 14 residues. DNA for the CDR3: TGTGCCAGCAGTTCCCAGGCGGGCAATTCACCCCTCCACTTT. This encodes CASSSQAGNSPLHF.

The chain employs TRBV7-8 and TRBJ2-7; 10 bases match TRBD2. The CDR3 contains 17 residues. Germline assignment: CDR1 SGHVS and CDR2 FQNEAQ. With 1 base clipped from V and 3 bases from J, the junction kept 9 bases outside the gene matches. CDR3 sequence: CASSLVASGGSYYEQYF. The CDR3 region has the DNA TGTGCCAGCAGCTTAGTCGCTAGCGGGGGAAGTTACTACGAGCAGTACTTC.

The V call is TRBV4-2, the J call TRBJ1-2; D call uncertain. Germline V gene lookup returns CDR1 LGHNA and CDR2 YNFKEQ. The V and J ends lost 1 base and 0 bases respectively, with 9 bases between them. This CDR3 contains 15 residues. In nucleotides, the CDR3 is TGTGCCAGCAGCCAAGGGGAGGGCACTAACTATGGCTACACCTTC. Its protein product is CASSQGEGTNYGYTF.

This clone was counted a single time. The V call is TRBV4-1, the J call TRBJ1-1, with unresolved D. CDR3 size: 14 residues. V lost 7 bases and J lost 0, with 12 bases in between. The germline V gene encodes CDR1 MGHRA and CDR2 YSYEKL. The CDR3 nucleotides are TGCGCCAGCACGCGGCAGGTTTTGAACACTGAAGCTTTCTTT. It specifies CASTRQVLNTEAFF.

This chain joins TRBV6-5 and TRBJ2-7; D might be TRBD1 (5 bases). The CDR3 has 15 amino acids. The germline gives CDR1 MNHEY, CDR2 SVGAGI. V was cut by 7 bases and J by 3 bases, with 19 bases left in between. The chain's CDR3 is CASKTGAGSDYEQYF. CDR3 sequence (DNA): TGTGCCAGCAAGACTGGGGCAGGATCGGACTACGAGCAGTACTTC.

The rearrangement joins TRBV6-1 to TRBJ2-7; 10 bases agree with TRBD2. This CDR3 has 15 amino acids. The germline V gene has CDR1 MNHNS and CDR2 SASEGT. The V and J ends lost 1 base and 2 bases, in that order; junction bases with no gene match: 2. The CDR3 coding sequence is TGTGCCAGCAGTGAAGAGAGCGGGGGGGCCTACGAGCAGTACTTC. This encodes CASSEESGGAYEQYF.

The chain recombines TRBV28 with TRBJ1-2; weak D call: TRBD1 (5 bases). The CDR3 has 13 amino acids. The V end was cut by 5 bases, the J end by 4 bases, with 11 bases between. Germline V gene lookup returns CDR1 MDHEN and CDR2 SYDVKM. The CDR3 spells CASSARDPYGYTF. The CDR3 DNA sequence: TGTGCCAGCAGTGCCCGGGACCCCTATGGCTACACCTTC.

The V and J genes are TRBV5-6 and TRBJ2-7; 10 bases align to TRBD2. J was trimmed by 6 bases and V by 0 bases; bases with no gene match: 3. Germline V gene sequence: CDR1 SGHDT, CDR2 YYEEEE. The length of the CDR3 is 14 residues. The CDR3 sequence: CASSLVLAGVEQYF. CDR3 DNA: TGTGCCAGCAGCTTGGTGCTAGCGGGAGTCGAGCAGTACTTC.

The V gene is TRBV6-1, the J gene TRBJ2-3; D is undetermined. CDR1 and CDR2 from the germline V gene are MNHNS and SASEGT. The germline V and J ends were trimmed by 6 bases and 1 base, with 11 bases remaining between them. CDR3 length equals 14 residues. The CDR3: CASRANARTDTQYF. Here the CDR3 DNA reads TGTGCCAGCAGGGCCAACGCCCGCACAGATACGCAGTATTTT.

The V call is TRBV30, the J call TRBJ1-4; D gene unclear. Trimming took off 8 bases at V and 5 bases at J, with 21 bases between the two ends. The CDR3 length is 15 residues. In germline, CDR1 is GTSNPN, CDR2 SVGIG (reference sequence). The CDR3 here is CALREKGDLNEKLFF. In DNA, the CDR3 is TGTGCCCTAAGAGAGAAGGGAGATTTGAATGAAAAACTGTTTTTT.

The rearrangement joins TRBV9 to TRBJ1-4, with D perhaps matching TRBD1 (5 bases). The V gene lost 1 base and the J gene lost 0 bases, with 7 bases spanning the gap. Germline V gene data show CDR1 as SGDLS and CDR2 as YYNGEE. This CDR3 spans 15 amino acids. The CDR3 nucleotides read TGTGCCAGCAGCGTACTGGGGGCAACTAATGAAAAACTGTTTTTT. It specifies CASSVLGATNEKLFF.

In this sample, this clone turned up a few times. V is TRBV18 and J is TRBJ1-3; D may be TRBD1 (5 bases). The V gene's germline CDR1 is KGHSH and CDR2 LQKENI. V lost 2 bases, J lost 4 bases, and 6 bases lay in between. The CDR3 extends over 13 amino acids. This CDR3 is CASSPGAGNTIYF. CDR3 DNA: TGTGCCAGCTCACCAGGGGCAGGAAACACCATATATTTT. The complete variable domain, with remaining parts taken from reference TRBV18 and TRBJ1-3, reads NAGVMQNPRHLVRRRGQEARLRCSPMKGHSHVYWYRQLPEEGLKFMVYLQKENIIDESGMPKERFSAEFPKEGPSILRIQQVVRGDSAAYFCASSPGAGNTIYFGEGSWLTVV.

This chain joins TRBV27 and TRBJ1-1, with 9 bases lining up with TRBD1. J lost 5 bases, V lost 2 bases, and 3 bases had no gene match. Per the germline V gene, CDR1 is MNHEY and CDR2 is SMNVEV (reference sequence). This CDR3 region has 14 residues. The CDR3 region is CASSLGQGWTEAFF. As DNA, the CDR3 is TGTGCCAGCAGTTTAGGACAGGGGTGGACTGAAGCTTTCTTT.

This clone was observed a single time. The rearrangement uses TRBV5-4 and TRBJ1-6, with D unresolved. With 1 base removed from V and 6 bases from J, the gap between germline ends came to 2 bases. Germline CDR1 is SGHNT and CDR2 is YYREEE (reference sequence). The CDR3 is 12 residues long. In DNA form, the CDR3 reads TGTGCCAGCAGCTTGTTTAATTCACCCCTCCACTTT. It codes for CASSLFNSPLHF.

The V gene is TRBV6-1, the J gene TRBJ1-4, with a tentative D call TRBD1 (6 bases). Germline V CDR1 and CDR2: MNHNS, SASEGT. The CDR3 runs to 19 residues. Between the trimmed V and J ends, which lost 2 bases and 0 bases, there was a span of 19 bases. In DNA form, the CDR3 reads TGTGCCAGCAGTGAAAACCGTCCGGGTTGGACAGCAACTAATGAAAAACTGTTTTTT. Protein product: CASSENRPGWTATNEKLFF.